The 31 T cell receptor beta chains below were found in one sample sequenced in a study of beta chain features in type 1 diabetes listed by TCRdb under 2018. On the study overall, not on this receptor specifically: Type 1 diabetes patients showed a moderate but significant shortening of TCRB CDR3 length in all four CD4+ subsets.

For these TCRs, the target antigens are not known. Receptor amplification or capture employed the immunoSEQ multiplex PCR assay. The entire isolated RNA was reverse transcribed using the High Capacity cDNA Reverse Transcription Kit, and thus expressed TCRB transcripts were sequenced. The source is immuneACCESS, and TCRdb retained only in-frame sequences with V and J called. Part of the clones is not carried over; for the studies checked, unresolved V genes explain less than half of this, and the remainder is unexplained. The sample data list fewer than 350,000 clones, and approximately 15% of these were observed just once. The top ten clones comprise around 0.015% of the sample. Sequenced material: naive CD4+ T cells from blood. Read against the paper, the sample's cell subset or site label means: true naive CD4+ T cells. These receptors came from a man between 18 and 35 years old with type 1 diabetes.

This clone was found a few times. The V call is TRBV28, the J call TRBJ2-7; 7 bases agree with TRBD2. The V and J ends lost 8 bases and 4 bases, in that order; junction bases with no gene match: 5. Germline-derived CDR1 and CDR2 are MDHEN and SYDVKM. This CDR3 has 12 residues. In DNA form, the CDR3 reads TGTGCCAGCTCCCGGGAGGCTTACGAGCAGTACTTC. Protein: CASSREAYEQYF.

The V and J genes are TRBV2 and TRBJ1-1; 8 bases agree with TRBD1. Trimming removed 7 bases from V and 5 bases from J; junction bases left unmatched: 6. CDR3 length equals 13 residues. Per germline, CDR1 SNHLY and CDR2 FYNNEI. The CDR3 DNA reads TGTGCCAGCAAAGGACAGGGTGGAACTGAAGCTTTCTTT. It specifies CASKGQGGTEAFF.

V usage is TRBV2 and J usage is TRBJ2-5; D possibly corresponds to TRBD1 (7 bases). The V and J ends lost 9 bases and 5 bases respectively, with 16 bases between them. Germline V gene sequence: CDR1 SNHLY, CDR2 FYNNEI. This CDR3 has 13 residues. CDR3 in DNA: TGTGCCAGGGAGGGGGCTCCGGGGGAGACCCAGTACTTC. It is translated as CAREGAPGETQYF. The full variable domain, in which reference TRBV2 and TRBJ2-5 provide the parts outside the CDR3, is EPEVTQTPSHQVTQMGQEVILRCVPISNHLYFYWYRQILGQKVEFLVSFYNNEISEKSEIFDDQFSVERPDGSNFTLKIRSTKLEDSAMYFCAREGAPGETQYFGPGTRLLVL.

This clone was counted only a few times. This rearrangement joins TRBV28 to TRBJ2-3; TRBD1 matches 7 bases. The CDR3 contains 14 residues. V shed 6 bases, J shed 0 bases, and the junction held 3 bases outside the gene matches. In germline, CDR1 is MDHEN, CDR2 SYDVKM. The CDR3 sequence is CASRRTGSTDTQYF. The DNA of the CDR3 is TGTGCCAGCAGGCGGACAGGAAGCACAGATACGCAGTATTTT.

The chain has TRBV11-2 and TRBJ2-1; TRBD1 might be the D (5 bases). V was trimmed by 0 bases and J by 4 bases, leaving 10 bases between them. The CDR3 is 15 amino acids. CDR1 is SGHAT, CDR2 FQNNGV, per germline. The chain's CDR3 is CASSLEETAYNEQFF. The CDR3 nucleotides are TGTGCCAGCAGCTTAGAGGAGACAGCTTACAATGAGCAGTTCTTC.

The V and J genes are TRBV29-1 and TRBJ2-2; D may be TRBD2 (5 bases). V gave up 6 bases and J gave up 1 base, with 12 bases separating them. The CDR3 extends over 14 amino acids. Germline CDR1 SQVTM, CDR2 ANQGSEA. The CDR3, as DNA: TGCAGCGTAGGGAGTTTCGTGAACACCGGGGAGCTGTTTTTT. It yields the protein CSVGSFVNTGELFF.

In this sample, this clone turned up a few times. This chain joins TRBV30 and TRBJ2-3; D perhaps matches TRBD1 (6 bases). V was pared by 5 bases and J by 4 bases, with 19 bases between. The length of the CDR3 is 15 residues. The germline CDR1 and CDR2 sequences are GTSNPN and SVGIG (reference sequence). Here the CDR3 DNA reads TGTGCCTGGTCGATTCTAAGACCAGGGGCAGATACGCAGTATTTT. Translation gives CAWSILRPGADTQYF.

This clone was detected a few times. The chain has TRBV25-1 and TRBJ1-1; TRBD1 matches 8 bases. J gave up 7 bases and V 4 bases, and 5 bases lay outside the gene matches. The germline gives CDR1 MGHDK, CDR2 SYGVNS. The CDR3 length is 13 residues. The CDR3 spells CASSVTGGFEAFF. CDR3 DNA: TGTGCCAGCAGTGTCACAGGGGGATTTGAAGCTTTCTTT.

This chain joins TRBV2 and TRBJ1-5, with a tentative D call TRBD1 (6 bases). Germline-derived CDR1 and CDR2 are SNHLY and FYNNEI. V lost 6 bases and J 3 bases, leaving 9 bases between the germline ends. CDR3 length: 13 residues. The CDR3 nucleotides are TGTGCCAGCAGCGGACAGTTCAATCAGCCCCAGCATTTT. It yields the protein CASSGQFNQPQHF.

The genes are TRBV9 and TRBJ2-2, with 10 bases aligning to TRBD2. CDR1 is SGDLS, CDR2 YYNGEE, per germline. Germline trimming cut 0 bases from V and 6 bases from J; bases unmatched to any gene: 8. This CDR3 has 17 amino acids. Here the CDR3 DNA reads TGTGCCAGCAGCGTAGCAAGCGGGGGGGCCTGGGCCGGGGAGCTGTTTTTT. It encodes CASSVASGGAWAGELFF.

The chain recombines TRBV5-4 with TRBJ2-2, with D tentatively TRBD1 (6 bases). CDR1 is SGHNT, CDR2 YYREEE, per germline (reference sequence). CDR3 size: 16 residues. V shed 5 bases and J shed 1 base, with 15 bases lying between them. CDR3 sequence (DNA): TGTGCCAGCAGTGAAGGGGGACCAAAGAACACCGGGGAGCTGTTTTTT. Encoded protein: CASSEGGPKNTGELFF.

This chain joins TRBV4-1 and TRBJ2-6; tentative D call: TRBD1 (7 bases). CDR1 is MGHRA and CDR2 is YSYEKL in the germline V gene. V was clipped by 4 bases and J by 0 bases, with 16 bases between them. This CDR3 is built from 18 residues. CDR3 region: CASSRAGGRTSGANVLTF. In DNA, the CDR3 is TGCGCCAGCAGCCGTGCAGGGGGGCGAACCTCTGGGGCCAACGTCCTGACTTTC.

The chain uses TRBV18 and TRBJ2-7, with 9 positions matching TRBD1. J was trimmed by 2 bases and V by 2 bases; bases with no gene match: 1. Germline CDR1 and CDR2: KGHSH and LQKENI. This CDR3 contains 14 residues. The CDR3 nucleotides read TGTGCCAGCTCACCAGGGACAGGGACCTACGAGCAGTACTTC. The encoded protein is CASSPGTGTYEQYF.

This clone was counted a few times. The J gene is TRBJ2-6, the V gene TRBV7-8; 7 positions match TRBD1. Per germline, CDR1 SGHVS and CDR2 FQNEAQ. The CDR3 runs to 17 residues. J gave up 2 bases and V 2 bases, and 6 bases lay outside the gene matches. DNA of the CDR3: TGTGCCAGCAGCTTATTACTCAGGGGGACTGGGGCCAACGTCCTGACTTTC. The encoded protein is CASSLLLRGTGANVLTF.

The chain uses TRBV4-2 and TRBJ2-1; perhaps TRBD1 as D (5 bases). The CDR3 is 13 residues long. The ends were cut back, 0 bases at V and 10 bases at J, with 10 bases in the middle. The germline V gene has CDR1 LGHNA and CDR2 YNFKEQ. The CDR3 nucleotides are TGTGCCAGCAGCCAAGAACTGTGGGGCGAGCAGTTCTTC. It specifies CASSQELWGEQFF.

This clone was picked up a small number of times. V usage is TRBV18 and J usage is TRBJ2-7; D possibly corresponds to TRBD1 (6 bases). The CDR3 has 15 amino acids. Germline V gene sequence: CDR1 KGHSH, CDR2 LQKENI. Between the trimmed V and J ends, which lost 2 bases and 1 base, there was a span of 12 bases. DNA of the CDR3: TGTGCCAGCTCACCATTTCAGGGGCCTTCCTACGAGCAGTACTTC. It specifies CASSPFQGPSYEQYF.

The rearrangement uses TRBV6-6 and TRBJ2-5; possible D gene TRBD2, 5 bases. The CDR3 extends over 12 amino acids. Trimming took off 8 bases at V and 5 bases at J, with 12 bases between the two ends. CDR1 and CDR2 from the germline V gene are MNHNY and SVGAGI (reference sequence). The chain's CDR3 is CASARGMETQYF. The CDR3 nucleotides are TGTGCCAGCGCACGAGGGATGGAGACCCAGTACTTC.

This clone was seen only a few times. The chain carries TRBV18 and TRBJ2-7, with 7 positions matching TRBD1. V gave up 5 bases and J gave up 4 bases; unmatched junction bases: 11. The CDR3 runs to 15 residues. Germline lookup yields CDR1 KGHSH and CDR2 LQKENI. The CDR3, as DNA: TGTGCCAGCTCATTGCGCTCAGGGGGTCTTTACGAGCAGTACTTC. This sequence encodes CASSLRSGGLYEQYF.

Here the CDR3 reads CASSLVGRTDTQYF. The CDR3 DNA reads as TGTGCCAGCAGCTTAGTGGGCCGCACAGATACGCAGTATTTT. V and J are TRBV7-2 and TRBJ2-3; D uncertain. The germline V and J ends were trimmed by 1 base and 1 base, with 6 bases remaining between them. Germline CDR1 reads SGHTA; CDR2 reads FQGNSA. The CDR3 is 14 residues long. Filled out from reference TRBV7-2 and TRBJ2-3, the complete variable domain reads GAGVSQSPSNKVTEKGKDVELRCDPISGHTALYWYRQSLGQGLEFLIYFQGNSAPDKSGLPSDRFSAERTGGSVSTLTIQRTQQEDSAVYLCASSLVGRTDTQYFGPGTRLTVL.

The chain recombines TRBV7-2 with TRBJ2-5, with 10 bases matching TRBD1. With V trimmed by 1 base and J by 4 bases, 12 bases remained unmatched. The CDR3 length is 18 residues. The germline V gene has CDR1 SGHTA and CDR2 FQGNSA. The CDR3 DNA is TGTGCCAGCAGCTTAGTGGTTCGCGGGACAGGGGCATCAGAGACCCAGTACTTC. It encodes CASSLVVRGTGASETQYF.

J is TRBJ1-6 and V is TRBV11-2; D is undetermined. Trimming shortened V by 3 bases and J by 5 bases, and 8 bases separated the two germline ends. Germline CDR1 is SGHAT and CDR2 is FQNNGV. This CDR3 contains 14 residues. CDR3: CASSLTQNNSPLHF. The DNA for the CDR3 is TGTGCCAGCAGCTTGACACAGAATAATTCACCCCTCCACTTT.

This chain links TRBV10-2 with TRBJ2-1; weak D call: TRBD2 (6 bases). The germline V gene encodes CDR1 WSHSY and CDR2 SAAADI. Trimming stripped 8 bases from V and 4 bases from J, with 12 bases between. This CDR3 comprises 13 residues. CDR3 sequence: CASSPGAYNEQFF. CDR3 nucleotides: TGCGCCAGCTCACCGGGAGCTTACAATGAGCAGTTCTTC.

The rearrangement uses TRBV5-4 and TRBJ1-1; TRBD1 aligns across 8 bases. Germline CDR1 is SGHNT and CDR2 is YYREEE (reference sequence). The trim removed 4 bases at V and 0 bases at J, leaving 5 bases unmatched. The CDR3 extends over 15 amino acids. The CDR3 spells CASSPTGGMNTEAFF. CDR3 bases: TGTGCCAGCAGCCCCACAGGGGGTATGAACACTGAAGCTTTCTTT.

This clone occurred a few times. The CDR3 DNA sequence: TGCGCCAGCAGCTTAGGCGCGCGGGGGCGCACAGATACGCAGTATTTT. Translated: CASSLGARGRTDTQYF. The chain employs TRBV5-1 and TRBJ2-3; possibly TRBD2 for D (7 bases). There are 16 residues in the CDR3. The V gene lost 2 bases and the J gene lost 1 base, with 14 bases spanning the gap. CDR1 and CDR2 from the germline V gene are SGHRS and YFSETQ.

This clone occurred a few times. The rearrangement uses TRBV5-6 and TRBJ2-7; a weak D match, TRBD1 (6 bases). Trimming shortened V by 4 bases and J by 0 bases, and 17 bases separated the two germline ends. Germline V gene lookup returns CDR1 SGHDT and CDR2 YYEEEE. The CDR3 extends over 16 amino acids. CDR3 residues: CASSLLAGQSSYEQYF. The CDR3 DNA sequence: TGTGCCAGCAGCCTCCTTGCCGGACAGAGCTCCTACGAGCAGTACTTC.

In its sample, this clone was seen a few times. The CDR3 DNA sequence: TGTGCCAGCAGTGGGGGGATACAGGGGAATCAGCCCCAGCATTTT. Encoded protein: CASSGGIQGNQPQHF. The J gene is TRBJ1-5, the V gene TRBV6-1; 7 bases are a match to TRBD1. This CDR3 has 15 amino acids. V trimming: 4 bases; J trimming: 4 bases; junction bases outside the gene matches: 7. Germline V gene sequence: CDR1 MNHNS, CDR2 SASEGT.

This chain joins TRBV25-1 and TRBJ2-7, with D maybe TRBD2 (5 bases). Trimming took off 5 bases at V and 1 base at J, with 9 bases between the two ends. The CDR3 contains 13 residues. Germline V gene sequence: CDR1 MGHDK, CDR2 SYGVNS. CDR3 bases: TGTGCCAGCAGTCGGACGGGATCCTACGAGCAGTACTTC. This sequence encodes CASSRTGSYEQYF.

The rearrangement joins TRBV6-6 to TRBJ1-5; unclear D gene. Germline CDR1 and CDR2: MNHNY and SVGAGI (reference sequence). V lost 5 bases, J lost 7 bases, and 15 bases lay in between. The CDR3 has 14 residues. The CDR3 loop reads CASSPGNLKQPQHF. CDR3 DNA: TGTGCCAGCAGTCCAGGTAACCTCAAACAGCCCCAGCATTTT.

This clone was detected only a few times. The chain has TRBV2 and TRBJ2-6, with TRBD2 matching over 12 bases. This CDR3 contains 16 residues. Trimming cost V 4 bases and J 2 bases; bases outside gene matches: 0. Germline lookup yields CDR1 SNHLY and CDR2 FYNNEI. The CDR3, as DNA: TGTGCCAGCAGTGGACTAGCGGGGGCTGGGGCCAACGTCCTGACTTTC. This gives the protein CASSGLAGAGANVLTF. The whole variable domain, remainder taken from reference TRBV2 and TRBJ2-6, is EPEVTQTPSHQVTQMGQEVILRCVPISNHLYFYWYRQILGQKVEFLVSFYNNEISEKSEIFDDQFSVERPDGSNFTLKIRSTKLEDSAMYFCASSGLAGAGANVLTFGAGSRLTVL.

This chain joins TRBV5-1 and TRBJ2-3, with TRBD2 matching 9 bases. The CDR3 spans 18 residues. Germline lookup yields CDR1 SGHRS and CDR2 YFSETQ. Trimming at V came to 0 bases and at J to 5 bases, leaving 13 bases not matched to a gene. CDR3 DNA sequence: TGCGCCAGCAGCTTGGGGGGACGCAGTAGCGGGAGAGAAGATACGCAGTATTTT. It codes for CASSLGGRSSGREDTQYF.

The table lists this clone with a few counts. The chain recombines TRBV7-6 with TRBJ2-3, with D perhaps matching TRBD1 (5 bases). The V gene lost 1 base and the J gene lost 1 base, with 12 bases spanning the gap. The CDR3 has 16 amino acids. Germline V gene lookup returns CDR1 SGHVS and CDR2 FNYEAQ. DNA for the CDR3: TGTGCCAGCAGCTTAGAGGCAGGGCAACGCACAGATACGCAGTATTTT. Protein: CASSLEAGQRTDTQYF. The full variable domain, its missing parts supplied by reference TRBV7-6 and TRBJ2-3, is GAGVSQSPRYKVTKRGQDVALRCDPISGHVSLYWYRQALGQGPEFLTYFNYEAQQDKSGLPNDRFSAERPEGSISTLTIQRTEQRDSAMYRCASSLEAGQRTDTQYFGPGTRLTVL.